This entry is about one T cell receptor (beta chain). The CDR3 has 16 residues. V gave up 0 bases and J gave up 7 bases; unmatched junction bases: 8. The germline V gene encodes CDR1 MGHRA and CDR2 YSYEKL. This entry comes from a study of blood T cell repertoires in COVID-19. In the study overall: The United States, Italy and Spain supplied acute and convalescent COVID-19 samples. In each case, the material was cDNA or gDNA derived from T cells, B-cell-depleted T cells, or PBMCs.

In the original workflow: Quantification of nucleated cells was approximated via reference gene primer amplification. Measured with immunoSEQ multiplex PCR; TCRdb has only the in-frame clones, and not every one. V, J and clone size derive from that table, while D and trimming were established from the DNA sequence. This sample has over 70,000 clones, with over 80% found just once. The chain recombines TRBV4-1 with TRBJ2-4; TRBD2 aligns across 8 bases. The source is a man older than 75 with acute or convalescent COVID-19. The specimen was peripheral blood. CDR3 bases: TGCGCCAGCAGCCAAGATCATCAAGCGGGAGTGAACATTCAGTACTTC. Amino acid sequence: CASSQDHQAGVNIQYF.